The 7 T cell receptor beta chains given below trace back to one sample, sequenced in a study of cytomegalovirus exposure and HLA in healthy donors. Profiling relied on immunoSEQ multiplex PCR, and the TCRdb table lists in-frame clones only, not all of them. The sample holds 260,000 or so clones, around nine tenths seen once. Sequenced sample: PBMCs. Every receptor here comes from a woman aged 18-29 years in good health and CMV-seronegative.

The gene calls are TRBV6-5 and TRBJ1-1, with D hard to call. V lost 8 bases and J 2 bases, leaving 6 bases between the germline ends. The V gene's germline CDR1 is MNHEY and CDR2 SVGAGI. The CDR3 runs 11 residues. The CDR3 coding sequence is TGTGCCAGCGGAGGTAACACTGAAGCTTTCTTT. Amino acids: CASGGNTEAFF.

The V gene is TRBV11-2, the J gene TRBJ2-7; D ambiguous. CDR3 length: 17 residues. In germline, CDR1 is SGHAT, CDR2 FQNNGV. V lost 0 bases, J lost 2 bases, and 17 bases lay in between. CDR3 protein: CASSLDPPTEFPYEQYF. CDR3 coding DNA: TGTGCCAGCAGCTTAGACCCTCCTACAGAATTCCCCTACGAGCAGTACTTC.

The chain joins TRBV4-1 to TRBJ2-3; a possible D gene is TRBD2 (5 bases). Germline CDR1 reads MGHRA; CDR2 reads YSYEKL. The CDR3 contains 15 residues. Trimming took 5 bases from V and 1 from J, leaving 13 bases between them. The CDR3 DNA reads TGCGCCAGCAGCGCCCGGAGGTCTGGCACAGATACGCAGTATTTT. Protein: CASSARRSGTDTQYF.

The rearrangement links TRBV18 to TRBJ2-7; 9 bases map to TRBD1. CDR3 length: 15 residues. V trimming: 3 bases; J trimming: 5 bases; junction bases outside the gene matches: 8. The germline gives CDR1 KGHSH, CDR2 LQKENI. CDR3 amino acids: CASSPPTGGGHEQYF. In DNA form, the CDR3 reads TGTGCCAGCTCACCCCCCACAGGGGGCGGGCACGAGCAGTACTTC.

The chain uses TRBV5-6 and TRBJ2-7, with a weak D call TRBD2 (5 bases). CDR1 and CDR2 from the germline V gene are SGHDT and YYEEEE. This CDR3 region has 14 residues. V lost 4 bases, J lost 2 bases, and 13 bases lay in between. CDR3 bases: TGTGCCAGCAGCACACACGGGGTTGCCTACGAGCAGTACTTC. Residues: CASSTHGVAYEQYF.

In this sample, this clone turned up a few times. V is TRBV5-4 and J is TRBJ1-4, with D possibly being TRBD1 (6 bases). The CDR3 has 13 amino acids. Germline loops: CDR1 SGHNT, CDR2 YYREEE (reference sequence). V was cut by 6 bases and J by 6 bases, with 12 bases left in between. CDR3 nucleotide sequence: TGTGCCAGCAAAGACAGGACCGATGAAAAACTGTTTTTT. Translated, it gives CASKDRTDEKLFF. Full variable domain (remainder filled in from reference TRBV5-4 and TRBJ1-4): ETGVTQSPTHLIKTRGQQVTLRCSSQSGHNTVSWYQQALGQGPQFIFQYYREEENGRGNFPPRFSGLQFPNYSSELNVNALELDDSALYLCASKDRTDEKLFFGSGTQLSVL.

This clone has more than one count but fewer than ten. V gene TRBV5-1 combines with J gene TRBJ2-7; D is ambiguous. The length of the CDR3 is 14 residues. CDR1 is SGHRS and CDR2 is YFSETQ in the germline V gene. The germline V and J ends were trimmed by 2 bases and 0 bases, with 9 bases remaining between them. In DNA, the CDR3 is TGCGCCAGCAGCTTAGCCCTGAGCTCCTACGAGCAGTACTTC. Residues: CASSLALSSYEQYF.